Presented here are 26 T cell receptor beta chains from one specimen sequenced in a study of cytomegalovirus exposure and HLA in healthy donors. Both 60 Vbeta primers and 13 Jbeta primers went into the PCR. Generated by immunoSEQ multiplex PCR, the TCRdb table keeps only in-frame clones and is missing some. The table records some 90,000 clones, roughly 71% of them present only once. The specimen was PBMCs. The receptors stem from a man in his forties or fifties in good health and CMV-seronegative.

This chain connects TRBV4-3 to TRBJ2-2; D unresolved. The CDR3 runs to 14 residues. Trimming took 0 bases from V and 7 from J, leaving 9 bases between them. The germline gives CDR1 LGHNA, CDR2 YSLEER. The CDR3 reads CASSQDLIYGELFF. In nucleotides, the CDR3 is TGCGCCAGCAGCCAAGATCTAATTTACGGGGAGCTGTTTTTT.

The chain combines TRBV2 with TRBJ2-3, with D maybe TRBD1 (5 bases). Per the germline V gene, CDR1 is SNHLY and CDR2 is FYNNEI. V dropped 5 bases and J dropped 2 bases, with 11 bases sitting between them. This CDR3 has 14 amino acids. The CDR3 DNA reads TGTGCCAGCAGTCGGATAGGGGACACAGATACGCAGTATTTT. This sequence encodes CASSRIGDTDTQYF.

The chain uses TRBV2 and TRBJ1-1; 11 bases agree with TRBD1. This CDR3 comprises 15 residues. Germline V gene sequence: CDR1 SNHLY, CDR2 FYNNEI. V was clipped by 4 bases and J by 5 bases; unmatched bases: 6. CDR3 residues: CASSGGQGARTEAFF. CDR3 sequence (DNA): TGTGCCAGCAGTGGAGGACAGGGGGCGCGGACTGAAGCTTTCTTT.

V gene TRBV5-1 combines with J gene TRBJ2-3, with 9 bases matching TRBD1. The CDR3 runs to 14 residues. Germline CDR1 SGHRS, CDR2 YFSETQ. With V trimmed by 6 bases and J by 4 bases, 6 bases remained unmatched. The CDR3 bases are TGCGCCAGCATACCGGGACAGGGCTCAGATACGCAGTATTTT. Its translation is CASIPGQGSDTQYF.

CDR3 loop: CASNKGLLDEQFF. Written as DNA, the CDR3 is TGTGCCAGTAATAAGGGGCTATTGGATGAGCAGTTCTTC. The gene calls are TRBV19 and TRBJ2-1, with a possible D match to TRBD1 (5 bases). The CDR3 runs 13 residues. The V and J ends lost 7 bases and 8 bases respectively, with 15 bases between them. The V gene's germline CDR1 is LNHDA and CDR2 SQIVND (reference sequence).

To note about this clone: Germline is not matched at one junction end, which may reflect a read error. V usage is TRBV30 and J usage is TRBJ2-3, with 7 bases fitting TRBD2. CDR3 length equals 13 residues. Germline CDR1 GTSNPN, CDR2 SVGIG (reference sequence). CDR3 bases: TGTACCTGGAGTGGACTAGTTCCGGATACGCAGTATTTT. This translates into CTWSGLVPDTQYF.

This chain connects TRBV2 to TRBJ1-2; tentatively, D is TRBD1 (5 bases). The CDR3 extends over 13 amino acids. Germline values: CDR1 SNHLY, CDR2 FYNNEI. The V gene lost 4 bases and the J gene lost 6 bases, with 12 bases spanning the gap. Written as DNA, the CDR3 is TGTGCCAGCAGTGCAAGGCAGGGAAATGGCTACACCTTC. This translates into CASSARQGNGYTF.

The J gene is TRBJ1-4, the V gene TRBV7-8; possible D gene TRBD1, 5 bases. Germline values: CDR1 SGHVS, CDR2 FQNEAQ. The CDR3 is 14 amino acids. Trimming cost V 6 bases and J 6 bases, with 14 bases left between them. CDR3 bases: TGTGCCAGCAGGCCGGGGGACCGGGATGAAAAACTGTTTTTT. It codes for CASRPGDRDEKLFF.

Details on this clone: Mismatch with germline at one junction end may stem from a read error. V gene TRBV5-4 combines with J gene TRBJ1-4; the D gene is possibly TRBD1 (6 bases). CDR3 length: 15 amino acids. The germline CDR1 and CDR2 sequences are SGHNT and YYREEE (reference sequence). CDR3 in amino acids: CSSSLRPGAFEKLFF. The CDR3 coding sequence is TGTTCCAGCAGCTTGCGACCAGGGGCATTTGAAAAACTGTTTTTT.

The rearrangement joins TRBV5-1 to TRBJ2-5; tentative D call: TRBD2 (7 bases). V was cut by 5 bases and J by 5 bases, with 16 bases left in between. Germline CDR1 SGHRS, CDR2 YFSETQ. The CDR3 has 14 amino acids. This chain's CDR3 is CASSRGGARETQYF. The DNA for the CDR3 is TGCGCCAGCAGTAGGGGGGGAGCCCGGGAGACCCAGTACTTC.

This clone was seen only a few times. Other DNA sequences in the same sample also yield this CDR3. The V gene is TRBV7-9, the J gene TRBJ2-1; D is unresolved. Trimming took off 2 bases at V and 0 bases at J, with 11 bases between the two ends. Germline-derived CDR1 and CDR2 are SEHNR and FQNEAQ (reference sequence). CDR3 length equals 16 residues. CDR3 region: CASSLSLAGSYNEQFF. In DNA, the CDR3 is TGTGCCAGCAGCTTAAGTCTCGCCGGCTCCTACAATGAGCAGTTCTTC.

This clone was found a few times. The CDR3 loop is CASSYSQGEETQYF. The CDR3 coding sequence is TGTGCCAGCAGTTACTCCCAGGGCGAGGAGACCCAGTACTTC. The chain couples TRBV6-5 to TRBJ2-5; D possibly corresponds to TRBD1 (5 bases). Per the germline V gene, CDR1 is MNHEY and CDR2 is SVGAGI. V was pared by 0 bases and J by 5 bases, with 10 bases between. The CDR3 length is 14 residues.

This clone was seen a few times. The chain joins TRBV6-5 to TRBJ2-7; D gene ambiguous. The germline CDR1 and CDR2 sequences are MNHEY and SVGAGI. V lost 5 bases and J 4 bases, leaving 18 bases between the germline ends. This CDR3 region has 15 residues. The CDR3: CASSPQTPSTYEQYV. CDR3 in DNA: TGTGCCAGCAGTCCCCAGACACCCTCCACTTACGAGCAGTACGTC.

This clone was seen more than once but under ten times. V gene TRBV4-3 combines with J gene TRBJ1-2; TRBD1 matches at 8 bases. The V segment lost 0 bases and the J segment 4 bases; nucleotides outside the gene matches: 4. Per the germline V gene, CDR1 is LGHNA and CDR2 is YSLEER. The CDR3 is made up of 15 amino acids. The CDR3 spells CASSQDWTGPYGYTF. CDR3 DNA: TGCGCCAGCAGCCAAGATTGGACAGGGCCCTATGGCTACACCTTC.

CDR3 nucleotide sequence: TGTGCCAGCGCTCTTGGCTTTCCTACAGATACGCAGTATTTT. Amino acids: CASALGFPTDTQYF. This chain connects TRBV7-9 to TRBJ2-3; D unresolved. CDR1 is SEHNR, CDR2 FQNEAQ, per germline (reference sequence). Trimming removed 8 bases at V and 3 bases at J, with 15 bases between. The CDR3 runs to 14 residues.

The chain is built from TRBV6-6 and TRBJ1-4; the match to TRBD1 covers 10 bases. V lost 8 bases and J lost 5; bases outside the gene matches: 11. Germline V CDR1 and CDR2: MNHNY, SVGAGI (reference sequence). CDR3 length: 16 amino acids. CDR3 in amino acids: CASGRGQGFQNEKLFF. The CDR3, as DNA: TGTGCCAGCGGTCGGGGACAGGGGTTTCAAAATGAAAAACTGTTTTTT.

The chain uses TRBV6-1 and TRBJ1-4; D not resolved. The V gene's germline CDR1 is MNHNS and CDR2 SASEGT. Trimming cost V 0 bases and J 8 bases, with 13 bases left between them. The CDR3 is 15 amino acids. In nucleotides, the CDR3 is TGTGCCAGCAGTGAAGCGCCCTTTTTAGAGGAAAAACTGTTTTTT. It is translated as CASSEAPFLEEKLFF.

This clone was observed a few times. The rearrangement uses TRBV5-1 and TRBJ2-7; 8 positions agree with TRBD2. This CDR3 is built from 14 residues. V dropped 1 base and J dropped 1; count of bases not matched to a gene: 1. The V gene's germline CDR1 is SGHRS and CDR2 YFSETQ. CDR3 sequence reads: CASSLLAGSYEQYF. For the CDR3, the DNA is TGCGCCAGCAGCTTGTTAGCGGGGTCCTACGAGCAGTACTTC. Complete variable domain (other parts from reference TRBV5-1 and TRBJ2-7): KAGVTQTPRYLIKTRGQQVTLSCSPISGHRSVSWYQQTPGQGLQFLFEYFSETQRNKGNFPGRFSGRQFSNSRSEMNVSTLELGDSALYLCASSLLAGSYEQYFGPGTRLTVT.

In nucleotides, the CDR3 is TGTGCCAGCAGCCCAGGGAGTAGCGGGAGTCTTGAGCAGTACGTC. The encoded protein is CASSPGSSGSLEQYV. The chain employs TRBV9 and TRBJ2-7; 9 bases line up with TRBD2. The V gene end was trimmed by 4 bases and the J gene end by 7 bases; junction bases not matched to a gene: 12. Germline V lookup: CDR1 SGDLS, CDR2 YYNGEE. The CDR3 length is 15 residues.

This chain joins TRBV6-5 and TRBJ1-1, with 8 bases that match TRBD1. The CDR3 contains 15 residues. Germline trimming cut 0 bases from V and 3 bases from J; bases unmatched to any gene: 3. Germline CDR1 MNHEY, CDR2 SVGAGI. The DNA of the CDR3 is TGTGCCAGCAGTTACTCGACAGGGGTCGACACTGAAGCTTTCTTT. It specifies CASSYSTGVDTEAFF.

CDR3 bases: TGTGCCAGCAGCTTTGAGATCGGGAGGCCCCAGCATTTT. Translation: CASSFEIGRPQHF. The gene calls are TRBV7-9 and TRBJ1-5; D is ambiguous. CDR1 and CDR2 (germline): SEHNR, FQNEAQ (reference sequence). Trimming cost V 3 bases and J 9 bases, with 12 bases left between them. The CDR3 is 13 amino acids.

The rearrangement uses TRBV15 and TRBJ2-5, with 9 bases identical to TRBD2. This CDR3 is 13 amino acids long. The V segment lost 7 bases and the J segment 3 bases; nucleotides outside the gene matches: 3. Germline V gene sequence: CDR1 LNHNV, CDR2 YYDKDF (reference sequence). CDR3: CATNAGGKETQYF. The CDR3 nucleotides read TGTGCCACCAATGCGGGGGGGAAAGAGACCCAGTACTTC.

The gene calls are TRBV5-4 and TRBJ2-7; maybe TRBD2 (6 bases). Trimming took off 2 bases at V and 0 bases at J, with 9 bases between the two ends. Germline CDR1 reads SGHNT; CDR2 reads YYREEE (reference sequence). The CDR3 totals 14 residues. CDR3 sequence reads: CASSFAGNSYEQYV. In DNA form, the CDR3 reads TGTGCCAGCAGCTTTGCGGGGAACTCCTACGAGCAGTACGTC.

The gene calls are TRBV18 and TRBJ2-1; D perhaps matches TRBD1 (5 bases). Germline V lookup: CDR1 KGHSH, CDR2 LQKENI. Trimming removed 4 bases at V and 4 bases at J, with 11 bases between. The CDR3 runs 14 residues. The CDR3 nucleotides are TGTGCCAGCTCACTCCTACAGGATTACAATGAGCAGTTCTTC. It encodes CASSLLQDYNEQFF.

This chain joins TRBV5-1 and TRBJ2-1, with 15 bases identical to TRBD2. Trimming at V came to 4 bases and at J to 7 bases, leaving 9 bases not matched to a gene. There are 17 residues in the CDR3. Germline loops: CDR1 SGHRS, CDR2 YFSETQ. The CDR3 nucleotides are TGCGCCAGCAGCACATTCCGGACTAGCGGGAGGGGGAATGAGCAGTTCTTC. Translating gives CASSTFRTSGRGNEQFF.

V is TRBV7-2 and J is TRBJ2-2, with 10 bases matching TRBD2. CDR3 length equals 17 residues. Germline CDR1 SGHTA, CDR2 FQGNSA. J lost 6 bases, V lost 2 bases, and 9 bases had no gene match. Here the CDR3 reads CASSLLLTSGNSGELFF. CDR3 DNA sequence: TGTGCCAGCAGCTTATTGTTAACTAGCGGGAATTCCGGGGAGCTGTTTTTT.